Here is one TCR beta chain with its context. A read error may account for a junction end that differs from germline. The sample originates from a study of shared clonotypes between healthy human individuals. Looked up from germline, CDR1 is LGHNA and CDR2 is YSLEER. The CDR3 sequence is 11 residues long. Profiling relied on immunoSEQ multiplex PCR, and the TCRdb table lists in-frame clones only, not all of them. The sample shows millions of clones, 85% to 95% of them seen only once. The sequenced sample consisted of naive CD4+ T cells sorted from blood. Sample subset: CD45RA+ positively selected. The chain uses TRBV4-3 and TRBJ2-5; possible D gene TRBD1, 6 bases. This receptor was identified in a man between 18 and 35 years old in good health. CDR3 coding DNA: TGCGCCAGCAGCCAACAGGGGACCCCGTACTTC. This gives the protein CASSQQGTPYF.